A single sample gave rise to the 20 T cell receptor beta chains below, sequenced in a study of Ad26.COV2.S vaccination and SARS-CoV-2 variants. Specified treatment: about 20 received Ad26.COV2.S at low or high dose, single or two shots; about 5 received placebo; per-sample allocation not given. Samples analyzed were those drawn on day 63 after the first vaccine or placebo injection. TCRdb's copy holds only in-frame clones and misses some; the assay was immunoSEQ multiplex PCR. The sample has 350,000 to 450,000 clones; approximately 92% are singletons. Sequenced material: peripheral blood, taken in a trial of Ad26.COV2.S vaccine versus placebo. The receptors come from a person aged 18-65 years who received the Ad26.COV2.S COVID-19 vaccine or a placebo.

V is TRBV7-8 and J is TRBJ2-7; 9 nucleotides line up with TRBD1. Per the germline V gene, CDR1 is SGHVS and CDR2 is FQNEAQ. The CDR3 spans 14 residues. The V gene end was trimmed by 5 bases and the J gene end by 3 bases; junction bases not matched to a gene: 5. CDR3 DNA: TGTGCCAGCAGCAGCGGGACAGGGAGCTACGAGCAGTACTTC. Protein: CASSSGTGSYEQYF.

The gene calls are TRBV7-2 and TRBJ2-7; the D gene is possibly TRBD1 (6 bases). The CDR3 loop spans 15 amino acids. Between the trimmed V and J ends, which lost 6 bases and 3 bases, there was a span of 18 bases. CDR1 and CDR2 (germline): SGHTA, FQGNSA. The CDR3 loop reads CASRRKTGNGYEQYF. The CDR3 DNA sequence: TGTGCCAGCAGACGTAAAACAGGGAACGGCTACGAGCAGTACTTC.

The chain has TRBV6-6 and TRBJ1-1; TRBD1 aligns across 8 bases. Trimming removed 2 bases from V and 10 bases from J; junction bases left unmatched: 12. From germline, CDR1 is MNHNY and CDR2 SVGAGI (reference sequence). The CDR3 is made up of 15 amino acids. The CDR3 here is CASSYLSQGAGGAFF. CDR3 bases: TGTGCCAGCAGTTACCTGTCGCAGGGGGCGGGTGGAGCTTTCTTT.

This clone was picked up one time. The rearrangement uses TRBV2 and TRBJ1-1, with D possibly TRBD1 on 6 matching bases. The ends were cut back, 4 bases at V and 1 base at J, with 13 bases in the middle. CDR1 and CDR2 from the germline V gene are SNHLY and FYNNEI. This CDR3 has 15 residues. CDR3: CASSVAKTGNTEAFF. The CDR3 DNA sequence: TGTGCCAGCAGTGTAGCCAAGACAGGGAACACTGAAGCTTTCTTT.

CDR3 sequence reads: CASRRDSFSGNTIYF. CDR3 bases: TGTGCCAGCAGAAGGGACAGCTTCTCTGGAAACACCATATATTTT. The chain couples TRBV27 to TRBJ1-3, with 7 bases aligning to TRBD1. CDR3 length: 15 residues. From germline, CDR1 is MNHEY and CDR2 SMNVEV (reference sequence). Losses at the gene ends were 6 bases for V and 0 bases for J; bases not matched to a gene: 5.

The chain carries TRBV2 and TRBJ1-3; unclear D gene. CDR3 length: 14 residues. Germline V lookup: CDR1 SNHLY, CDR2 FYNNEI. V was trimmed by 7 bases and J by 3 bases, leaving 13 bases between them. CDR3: CASKARNDGNTIYF. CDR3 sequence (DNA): TGTGCCAGCAAGGCCAGGAATGATGGAAACACCATATATTTT.

The DNA of the CDR3 is TGTGCCAGCAGCTTAGCAGACAGCAGATATTCACCCCTCCACTTT. This gives the protein CASSLADSRYSPLHF. The V and J genes are TRBV7-9 and TRBJ1-6, with a tentative D call TRBD1 (5 bases). Germline assignment: CDR1 SEHNR and CDR2 FQNEAQ (reference sequence). V gave up 0 bases and J gave up 8 bases, with 11 bases separating them. This CDR3 is 15 amino acids long.

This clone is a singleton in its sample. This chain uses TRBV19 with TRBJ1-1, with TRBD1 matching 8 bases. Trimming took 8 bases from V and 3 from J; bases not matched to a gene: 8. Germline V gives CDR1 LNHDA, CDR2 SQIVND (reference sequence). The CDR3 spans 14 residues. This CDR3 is CASRTGQGDTEAFF. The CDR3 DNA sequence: TGTGCCAGTCGGACCGGACAGGGCGACACTGAAGCTTTCTTT.

This chain's CDR3 is CASSPDPGQISGANVLTF. Here the CDR3 DNA reads TGTGCCAGTAGTCCCGACCCGGGACAGATCTCTGGGGCCAACGTCCTGACTTTC. V and J are TRBV19 and TRBJ2-6; 7 bases are a match to TRBD1. CDR1 is LNHDA and CDR2 is SQIVND in the germline V gene (reference sequence). The CDR3 runs to 18 residues. The V segment lost 5 bases and the J segment 0 bases; nucleotides outside the gene matches: 10.

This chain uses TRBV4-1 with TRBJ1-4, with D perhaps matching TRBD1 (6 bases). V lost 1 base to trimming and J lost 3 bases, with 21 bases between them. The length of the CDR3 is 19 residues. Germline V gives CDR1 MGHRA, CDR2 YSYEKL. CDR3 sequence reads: CASSQVVLAGVFANEKLFF. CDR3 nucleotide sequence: TGCGCCAGCAGCCAAGTAGTATTAGCAGGGGTATTCGCTAATGAAAAACTGTTTTTT.

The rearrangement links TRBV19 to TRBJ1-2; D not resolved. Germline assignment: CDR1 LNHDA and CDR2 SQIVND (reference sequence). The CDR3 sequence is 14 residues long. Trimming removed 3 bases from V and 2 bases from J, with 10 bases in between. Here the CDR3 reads CASSISGRNYGYTF. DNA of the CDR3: TGTGCCAGTAGTATCTCTGGGCGGAACTATGGCTACACCTTC.

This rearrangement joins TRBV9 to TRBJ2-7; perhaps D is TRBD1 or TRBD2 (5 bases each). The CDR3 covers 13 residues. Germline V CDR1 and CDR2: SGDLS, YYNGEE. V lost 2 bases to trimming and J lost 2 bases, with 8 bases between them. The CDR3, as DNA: TGTGCCAGCAGCGTGGGGGTGACCTACGAGCAGTACTTC. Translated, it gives CASSVGVTYEQYF.

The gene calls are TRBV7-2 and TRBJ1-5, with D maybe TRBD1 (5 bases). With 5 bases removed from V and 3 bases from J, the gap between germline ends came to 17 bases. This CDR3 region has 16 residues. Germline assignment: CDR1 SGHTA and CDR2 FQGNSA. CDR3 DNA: TGTGCCAGCAGCGAACAGGCCAGGGATAACAATCAGCCCCAGCATTTT. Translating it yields CASSEQARDNNQPQHF.

The CDR3 sequence is CASSEHSFNYGYTF. The CDR3 bases are TGTGCCAGCAGTGAACACAGCTTTAACTATGGCTACACCTTC. The V call is TRBV25-1, the J call TRBJ1-2, with D uncertain. The V and J ends lost 2 bases and 1 base respectively, with 8 bases between them. The length of the CDR3 is 14 residues. Germline lookup yields CDR1 MGHDK and CDR2 SYGVNS.

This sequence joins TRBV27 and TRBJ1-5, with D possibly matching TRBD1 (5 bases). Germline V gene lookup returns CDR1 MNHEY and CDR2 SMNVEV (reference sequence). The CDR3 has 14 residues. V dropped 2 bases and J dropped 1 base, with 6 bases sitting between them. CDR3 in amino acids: CASSLAGSNQPQHF. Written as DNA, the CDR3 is TGTGCCAGCAGTTTAGCAGGGAGCAATCAGCCCCAGCATTTT.

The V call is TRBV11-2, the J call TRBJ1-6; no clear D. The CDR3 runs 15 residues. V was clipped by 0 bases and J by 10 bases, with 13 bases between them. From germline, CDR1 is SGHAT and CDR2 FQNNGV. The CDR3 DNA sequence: TGTGCCAGCAGCTTAGAGGCCTGGGAGAACTCACCCCTCCACTTT. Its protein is CASSLEAWENSPLHF.

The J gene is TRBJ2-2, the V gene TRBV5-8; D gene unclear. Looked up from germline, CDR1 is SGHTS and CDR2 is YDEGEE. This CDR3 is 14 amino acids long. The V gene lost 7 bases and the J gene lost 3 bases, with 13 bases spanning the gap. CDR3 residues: CASCSFTDTGELFF. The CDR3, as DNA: TGTGCCAGCTGCTCATTTACGGACACCGGGGAGCTGTTTTTT.

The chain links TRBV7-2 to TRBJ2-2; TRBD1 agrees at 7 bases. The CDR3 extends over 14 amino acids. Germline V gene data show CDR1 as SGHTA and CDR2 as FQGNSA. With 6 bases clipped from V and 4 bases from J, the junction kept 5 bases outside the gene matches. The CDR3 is CASRSQGSTGELFF. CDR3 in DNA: TGTGCCAGCAGGTCACAGGGGAGCACCGGGGAGCTGTTTTTT.

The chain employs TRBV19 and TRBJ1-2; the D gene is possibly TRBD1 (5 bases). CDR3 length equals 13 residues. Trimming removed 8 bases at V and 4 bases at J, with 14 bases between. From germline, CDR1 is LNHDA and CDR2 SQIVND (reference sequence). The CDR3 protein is CASGERGTYGYTF. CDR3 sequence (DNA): TGTGCCAGTGGGGAACGAGGGACCTATGGCTACACCTTC.

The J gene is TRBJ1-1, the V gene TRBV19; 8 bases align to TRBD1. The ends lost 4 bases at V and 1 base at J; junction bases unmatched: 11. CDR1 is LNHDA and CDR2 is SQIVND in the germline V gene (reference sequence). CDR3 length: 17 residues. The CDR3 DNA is TGTGCCAGTAGTACCGGACAGGGAAGAATAACGAACACTGAAGCTTTCTTT. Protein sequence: CASSTGQGRITNTEAFF.